The source of this TCR beta chain is a study of T-cell reconstitution after alpha-beta-depleted transplantation in children. The germline V gene has CDR1 DFQATT and CDR2 SNEGSKA (reference sequence). With 5 bases clipped from V and 5 bases from J, the junction kept 7 bases outside the gene matches. The CDR3 length is 14 residues. Whole-study findings and limits: The study traced high day-60 TCRbeta diversity in some patients to surviving recipient T cells and thymic progenitors. Among T cells one year after transplant, newly produced cells accounted for most counts and diversity. Reportedly, roughly two months post-transplant, alpha-beta T cells arose from several hundred expanded graft clones.

The sample holds a few counts of this clonotype. The antigen is unknown. Unique molecular identifiers tagged the TCRbeta library. TCRdb ran MiXCR on the PCR reads and lists one entry per CDR3 protein. The table has around 370,000 distinct CDR3 sequences, under 20% seen once; the top ten hold roughly 41%. This specimen was PBMCs, mostly from graft donor cells, taken 360 days after TCRalphabeta/CD19-depleted stem cell transplant. The TCR sequence derives from a male patient between 2 and 15 years old who had a stem cell transplant for acute lymphoblastic leukemia, so the T cells may come from the graft donor. This chain joins TRBV20-1 and TRBJ2-1; 9 bases line up with TRBD1. The DNA for the CDR3 is TGCAGTGCTGGGACAGGGAGGGCTCACAATGAGCAGTTCTTC. Protein sequence: CSAGTGRAHNEQFF.